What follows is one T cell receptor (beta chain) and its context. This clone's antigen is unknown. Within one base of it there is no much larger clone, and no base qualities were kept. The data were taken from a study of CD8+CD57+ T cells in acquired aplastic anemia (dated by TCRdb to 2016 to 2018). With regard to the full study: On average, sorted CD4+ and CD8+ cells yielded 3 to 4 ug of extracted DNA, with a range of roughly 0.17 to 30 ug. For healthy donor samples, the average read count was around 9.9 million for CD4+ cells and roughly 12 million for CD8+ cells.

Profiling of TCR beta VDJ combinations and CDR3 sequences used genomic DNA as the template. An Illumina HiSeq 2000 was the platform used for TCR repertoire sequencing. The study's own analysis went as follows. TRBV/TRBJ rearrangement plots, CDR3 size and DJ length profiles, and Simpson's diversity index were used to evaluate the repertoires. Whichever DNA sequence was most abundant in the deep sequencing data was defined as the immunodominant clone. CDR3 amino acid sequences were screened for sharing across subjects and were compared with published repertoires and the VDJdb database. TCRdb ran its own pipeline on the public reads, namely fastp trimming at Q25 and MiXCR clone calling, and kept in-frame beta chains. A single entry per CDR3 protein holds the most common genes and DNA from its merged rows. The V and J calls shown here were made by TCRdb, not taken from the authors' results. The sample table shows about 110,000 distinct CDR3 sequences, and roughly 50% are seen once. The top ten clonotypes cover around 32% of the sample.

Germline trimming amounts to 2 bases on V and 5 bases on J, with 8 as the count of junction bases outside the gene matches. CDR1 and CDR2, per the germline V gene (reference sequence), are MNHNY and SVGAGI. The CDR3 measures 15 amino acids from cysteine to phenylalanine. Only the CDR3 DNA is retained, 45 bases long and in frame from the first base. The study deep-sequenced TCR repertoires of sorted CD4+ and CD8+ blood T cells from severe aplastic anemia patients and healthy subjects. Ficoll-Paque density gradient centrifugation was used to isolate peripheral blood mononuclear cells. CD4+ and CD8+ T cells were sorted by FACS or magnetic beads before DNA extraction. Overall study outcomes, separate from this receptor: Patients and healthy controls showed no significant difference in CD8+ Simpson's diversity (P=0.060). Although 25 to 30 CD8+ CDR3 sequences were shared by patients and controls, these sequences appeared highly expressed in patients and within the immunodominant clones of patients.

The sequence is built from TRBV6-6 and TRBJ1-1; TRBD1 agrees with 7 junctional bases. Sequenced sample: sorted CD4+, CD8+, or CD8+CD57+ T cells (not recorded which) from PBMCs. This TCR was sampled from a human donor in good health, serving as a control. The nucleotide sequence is TGTGCCAGCAGTTACAGCCAGACAGGGATTACTGAAGCTTTCTTT. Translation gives CASSYSQTGITEAFF.